The source of this T cell receptor (beta chain) is a study of CD8+ T cells in alopecia areata. Findings and caveats of the study: Mice showed clearer TCR sharing than patients did, a gap that was possibly HLA-related. Scalp sequencing also captures normal skin's resident alphabeta T cells.

In the case of this clone: What it recognizes is unknown. Germline and genes: mouse. Read coverage stops 4 residues before the CDR3 terminus; the germline J gene supplies the remainder.

CDR3 length equals 17 residues. Germline V gene sequence: CDR1 SNHLY, CDR2 FYNGKV (reference sequence). The V and J ends lost 4 bases and 0 bases, in that order; junction bases with no gene match: 8. Extraction of RNA preceded its reverse transcription into cDNA, which served as the sequencing template. Sequencing used immunoSEQ multiplex PCR; TCRdb keeps in-frame clones, though not all of them. The sample has 270,000 or so clones, none seen only once; the top ten hold 0.9% to 1.5%. Sorting used CD4, CD8alpha, NKG2D, NKG2ACE and other markers on pooled cutaneous lymph node cells. This sequence originates from a C3H/HeJ mouse with alopecia areata. For this mouse line, the MHC haplotype is H2-k. The sequencing input was CD4+ T cells sorted from a lymph node. This chain uses TRBV3 with TRBJ2-5, with 9 bases aligning to TRBD1. The sequenced CDR3 bases are TGTGCCAGCAGCTCCCTCCGGGACAGGGATAACCAAGAC. Its translation: CASSSLRDRDNQD. The CDR3 reads in full as CASSSLRDRDNQDTQYF.